A selection of T cell receptor beta chains follows, all from one sample in a study of blood T cell repertoires in COVID-19. This table comes from immunoSEQ multiplex PCR, and its TCRdb copy is limited to in-frame clones, with some not included. Among about 47,000 clones listed, 89% were seen once. The sample consisted of peripheral blood. Receptors originate from an elderly man with active or convalescent COVID-19. Each CDR3 is given with its conserved first and last residue. Each record gives: V gene, J gene, CDR3 length, CDR3 protein.

TRBV29-1	TRBJ1-1	13	CSVERTWGGATFF
TRBV9	TRBJ2-2	14	CASSYSGFTGELFF
TRBV10-3	TRBJ2-1	13	CAISESPRNEQFF
TRBV11-1	TRBJ2-7	14	CASSLDPRVSEQYF
TRBV9	TRBJ2-5	15	CASSVEGVREETQYF
TRBV5-1	TRBJ2-7	16	CASSSDLMLGGSEQYF
TRBV3-1/TRBV3-2	TRBJ2-2	15	CASSPSDRGPGELFF
TRBV3-1/TRBV3-2	TRBJ1-2	15	CASSQGTGDNYGYTF
TRBV6-2/TRBV6-3	TRBJ1-2	15	CASSSMGQEVAGYTF
TRBV19	TRBJ2-4	14	CATRDRVAKNIQYF
TRBV28	TRBJ2-2	13	CASSLRRGGELFF
TRBV7-2	TRBJ2-6	15	CASSEQSSGANVLTF
TRBV6-5	TRBJ2-3	15	CASRSGLAGTDTQYF
TRBV2	TRBJ2-3	12	CASIQDTDTQYF
TRBV11-2	TRBJ1-2	12	CASSPGTAGYTF
TRBV2	TRBJ1-6	16	CASRPRDASYNSPLHF
TRBV30	TRBJ1-2	13	CAWSSTGQGVNTF